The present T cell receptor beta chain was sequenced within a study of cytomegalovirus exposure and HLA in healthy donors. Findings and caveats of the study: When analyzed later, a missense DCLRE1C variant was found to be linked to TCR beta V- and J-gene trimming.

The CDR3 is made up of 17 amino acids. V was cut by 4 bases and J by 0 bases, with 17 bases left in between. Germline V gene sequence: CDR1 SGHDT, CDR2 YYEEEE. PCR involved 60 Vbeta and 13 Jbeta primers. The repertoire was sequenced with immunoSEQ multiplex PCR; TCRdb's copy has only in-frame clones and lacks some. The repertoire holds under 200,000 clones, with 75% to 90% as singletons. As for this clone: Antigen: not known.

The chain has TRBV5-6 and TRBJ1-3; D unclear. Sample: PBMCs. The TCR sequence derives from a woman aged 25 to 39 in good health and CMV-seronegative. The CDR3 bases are TGTGCCAGCAGCCTTTACCCACATGGCATCTCTGGAAACACCATATATTTT. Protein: CASSLYPHGISGNTIYF.